The 31 T cell receptor beta chains below come from one sample, sequenced in a study of cytomegalovirus exposure and HLA in healthy donors. PCR primers comprised 60 Vbeta and 13 Jbeta primers. Only in-frame clones appear in the TCRdb table, and some are missing; sequencing was by immunoSEQ multiplex PCR. The sample yields approximately 140,000 clones, around 67% seen once. Sequenced material: PBMCs. Every receptor here comes from a woman aged 18-30 years in good health and CMV-seronegative.

This clone showed up just a few times. This chain links TRBV9 with TRBJ2-5; 10 bases agree with TRBD2. Germline lookup yields CDR1 SGDLS and CDR2 YYNGEE. The CDR3 consists of 17 residues. V trimming: 0 bases; J trimming: 4 bases; junction bases outside the gene matches: 9. CDR3 sequence reads: CASSVGASGGPGETQYF. The CDR3 DNA reads as TGTGCCAGCAGCGTAGGAGCTAGCGGGGGCCCGGGAGAGACCCAGTACTTC. The full variable domain, rest sourced from reference TRBV9 and TRBJ2-5, is DSGVTQTPKHLITATGQRVTLRCSPRSGDLSVYWYQQSLDQGLQFLIQYYNGEERAKGNILERFSAQQFPDLHSELNLSSLELGDSALYFCASSVGASGGPGETQYFGPGTRLLVL.

The chain has TRBV7-2 and TRBJ2-7; 7 bases map to TRBD1. Germline assignment: CDR1 SGHTA and CDR2 FQGNSA. This CDR3 has 15 amino acids. The V segment lost 4 bases and the J segment 3 bases; nucleotides outside the gene matches: 9. CDR3 loop: CASSSARDRLYEQYF. For the CDR3, the DNA is TGTGCCAGCAGCTCCGCCCGGGACAGACTCTACGAGCAGTACTTC.

The chain combines TRBV27 with TRBJ2-3; the D gene is possibly TRBD2 (5 bases). Germline values: CDR1 MNHEY, CDR2 SMNVEV (reference sequence). V was pared by 2 bases and J by 3 bases, with 6 bases between. The CDR3 has 13 residues. The CDR3 region has the DNA TGTGCCAGCAGTTTAGGAGGAACAGATACGCAGTATTTT. It translates to CASSLGGTDTQYF.

This rearrangement joins TRBV19 to TRBJ1-5, with D perhaps TRBD1 (6 bases). The CDR3 runs 13 residues. Trimming took off 5 bases at V and 5 bases at J, with 10 bases between the two ends. Germline CDR1 LNHDA, CDR2 SQIVND (reference sequence). CDR3 coding DNA: TGTGCCAGTAGTTTACAGGGTCATCAGCCCCAGCATTTT. Amino acids: CASSLQGHQPQHF.

This clone has just a few counts. The chain is built from TRBV5-4 and TRBJ2-3; the match to TRBD2 covers 10 bases. The V segment lost 5 bases and the J segment 2 bases; nucleotides outside the gene matches: 11. The CDR3 consists of 17 residues. The germline V gene has CDR1 SGHNT and CDR2 YYREEE (reference sequence). Here the CDR3 reads CASRGGLLAGNTDTQYF. Here the CDR3 DNA reads TGTGCCAGCAGGGGAGGGCTACTAGCGGGGAACACAGATACGCAGTATTTT.

This clone has only a few counts. V gene TRBV19 combines with J gene TRBJ1-1; maybe TRBD1 (5 bases). Looked up from germline, CDR1 is LNHDA and CDR2 is SQIVND (reference sequence). This CDR3 is 12 amino acids long. The V and J ends lost 11 bases and 5 bases respectively, with 15 bases between them. CDR3 protein: CAVLGLRTEAFF. CDR3 nucleotides: TGTGCCGTCCTGGGGCTGAGAACTGAAGCTTTCTTT.

The V gene is TRBV19, the J gene TRBJ1-6, with D possibly TRBD1 on 6 matching bases. CDR3 size: 15 residues. Germline lookup yields CDR1 LNHDA and CDR2 SQIVND (reference sequence). The V gene lost 6 bases and the J gene lost 5 bases, with 14 bases spanning the gap. The CDR3 coding sequence is TGTGCCAGTAGGGGCCGGACAGATCATAATTCACCCCTCCACTTT. It is translated as CASRGRTDHNSPLHF.

The chain uses TRBV6-5 and TRBJ1-4, with 9 bases that match TRBD1. V was clipped by 2 bases and J by 8 bases; unmatched bases: 0. The V gene's germline CDR1 is MNHEY and CDR2 SVGAGI. The CDR3 contains 13 residues. The CDR3 loop reads CASSYGTGEKLFF. The CDR3 nucleotides are TGTGCCAGCAGTTACGGGACAGGGGAAAAACTGTTTTTT.

J is TRBJ2-1 and V is TRBV7-7; 11 nucleotides line up with TRBD2. Germline V lookup: CDR1 SSHAT, CDR2 FNYEAQ (reference sequence). The J segment lost 6 bases and the V segment lost 5 bases, leaving 9 bases of the junction unmatched. The CDR3 spans 16 residues. The CDR3 here is CASSMRLAGTFNEQFF. The CDR3 DNA sequence: TGTGCCAGCAGCATGCGACTAGCGGGGACTTTCAATGAGCAGTTCTTC.

This chain uses TRBV28 with TRBJ2-5, with a tentative D call TRBD2 (6 bases). CDR1 and CDR2 (germline): MDHEN, SYDVKM. Trimming left V 9 bases short and J 5 bases short, with 16 bases between. The CDR3 extends over 13 amino acids. The CDR3 spells CASIRGREETQYF. CDR3 DNA: TGTGCCAGTATTCGGGGGAGAGAGGAGACCCAGTACTTC.

J is TRBJ1-2 and V is TRBV6-1; no firm D call. CDR1 is MNHNS, CDR2 SASEGT, per germline. The CDR3 runs to 15 residues. V dropped 1 base and J dropped 4 bases, with 13 bases sitting between them. CDR3 nucleotides: TGTGCCAGCAGTGAAGGGTCTACGGGGATCTATGGCTACACCTTC. Protein: CASSEGSTGIYGYTF.

This chain joins TRBV7-2 and TRBJ1-3; D unresolved. The CDR3 runs 15 residues. Deletions cut 1 base from V and 0 bases from J, with 7 bases between. CDR1 is SGHTA, CDR2 FQGNSA, per germline. CDR3 protein: CASSLDTVSGNTIYF. CDR3 in DNA: TGTGCCAGCAGCTTAGATACGGTCTCTGGAAACACCATATATTTT.

This clone came up once. This chain joins TRBV4-3 and TRBJ2-1; tentative D call: TRBD2 (5 bases). V was pared by 0 bases and J by 12 bases, with 12 bases between. In germline, CDR1 is LGHNA, CDR2 YSLEER. The CDR3 is 13 amino acids. This chain's CDR3 is CASSQETASGQFF. The DNA for the CDR3 is TGCGCCAGCAGCCAAGAAACGGCCAGCGGGCAGTTCTTC.

V gene TRBV19 combines with J gene TRBJ1-6, with unresolved D. The CDR3 consists of 14 residues. From germline, CDR1 is LNHDA and CDR2 SQIVND (reference sequence). V was pared by 6 bases and J by 6 bases, with 12 bases between. The CDR3 is CASRPGLANSPLHF. The DNA for the CDR3 is TGTGCCAGTAGACCCGGGCTAGCTAATTCACCCCTCCACTTT. The full variable domain, completed using reference TRBV19 and TRBJ1-6, is DGGITQSPKYLFRKEGQNVTLSCEQNLNHDAMYWYRQDPGQGLRLIYYSQIVNDFQKGDIAEGYSVSREKKESFPLTVTSAQKNPTAFYLCASRPGLANSPLHFGNGTRLTVT.

The sample holds one count of this clone. The rearrangement uses TRBV14 and TRBJ1-6; no reliable D call. V was cut by 4 bases and J by 1 base, with 8 bases left in between. CDR3 length: 15 residues. Germline assignment: CDR1 SGHDN and CDR2 FVKESK. The CDR3 loop reads CASSPPGSYNSPLHF. The CDR3 DNA sequence: TGTGCCAGCAGCCCACCGGGGTCCTATAATTCACCCCTCCACTTT.

The rearrangement links TRBV6-1 to TRBJ1-3, with D maybe TRBD1 (5 bases). The CDR3 runs 14 residues. V was cut by 1 base and J by 6 bases, with 10 bases left in between. The germline V gene encodes CDR1 MNHNS and CDR2 SASEGT. CDR3 amino acids: CASSEGRELNTIYF. The CDR3 DNA sequence: TGTGCCAGCAGTGAAGGCAGGGAATTAAACACCATATATTTT.

The rearrangement uses TRBV6-6 and TRBJ1-1; TRBD1 is a possible D gene (5 bases). Germline V lookup: CDR1 MNHNY, CDR2 SVGAGI (reference sequence). Trimming removed 0 bases from V and 2 bases from J, with 7 bases in between. The CDR3 runs 14 residues. The CDR3 nucleotides read TGTGCCAGCAGTTACTCGCGGACAAACACTGAAGCTTTCTTT. Encoded protein: CASSYSRTNTEAFF.

V usage is TRBV10-2 and J usage is TRBJ2-3; 7 nucleotides match TRBD2. Germline values: CDR1 WSHSY, CDR2 SAAADI. Trimming at V came to 10 bases and at J to 4 bases, leaving 8 bases not matched to a gene. The CDR3 runs to 13 residues. The CDR3 DNA reads as TGCGCCACCAATCGGGGGAGGGCAGATACGCAGTATTTT. Its translation is CATNRGRADTQYF.

The chain employs TRBV5-6 and TRBJ1-6, with a possible D match to TRBD1 (6 bases). The CDR3 length is 15 residues. The ends were cut back, 4 bases at V and 4 bases at J, with 12 bases in the middle. In germline, CDR1 is SGHDT, CDR2 YYEEEE. CDR3 in DNA: TGTGCCAGCAGCATGGACAGTATTTATAATTCACCCCTCCACTTT. Translating it yields CASSMDSIYNSPLHF.

Details on this clone: One junction end does not reproduce the germline sequence, and a read error may be involved. The genes are TRBV7-7 and TRBJ2-2; possible D gene TRBD1, 5 bases. This CDR3 contains 16 residues. Germline CDR1 reads SSHAT; CDR2 reads FNYEAQ (reference sequence). The CDR3 sequence is CASSLERGANTGELFF. The CDR3 region has the DNA TGTGCTAGCAGCTTAGAAAGGGGTGCGAACACCGGGGAGCTGTTTTTT.

This clone was observed a few times. The rearrangement joins TRBV5-1 to TRBJ2-3; D possibly corresponds to TRBD1 (5 bases). From germline, CDR1 is SGHRS and CDR2 YFSETQ. The CDR3 consists of 14 residues. Deletions cut 2 bases from V and 4 bases from J, with 11 bases between. CDR3 protein: CASSFRTPSDTQYF. The CDR3 nucleotides read TGCGCCAGCAGCTTTCGGACACCATCAGATACGCAGTATTTT. Full variable domain (outside the CDR3, taken from reference TRBV5-1 and TRBJ2-3): KAGVTQTPRYLIKTRGQQVTLSCSPISGHRSVSWYQQTPGQGLQFLFEYFSETQRNKGNFPGRFSGRQFSNSRSEMNVSTLELGDSALYLCASSFRTPSDTQYFGPGTRLTVL.

CDR3 sequence: CASSPMGGIGSYEQYV. For the CDR3, the DNA is TGCGCCAGCAGCCCCATGGGGGGGATAGGATCCTACGAGCAGTACGTC. This chain connects TRBV5-1 to TRBJ2-7, with 7 bases identical to TRBD2. The CDR3 consists of 16 residues. Germline CDR1 and CDR2: SGHRS and YFSETQ. V shed 4 bases, J shed 1 base, and the junction held 11 bases outside the gene matches.

Here the CDR3 reads CASRQGRMRADEKLFF. CDR3 DNA sequence: TGCGCCAGCAGACAGGGTAGGATGAGGGCTGATGAAAAACTGTTTTTT. The chain has TRBV5-1 and TRBJ1-4; perhaps TRBD1 as D (6 bases). Per germline, CDR1 SGHRS and CDR2 YFSETQ. This CDR3 region has 16 residues. The V end lost 5 bases, the J end lost 6 bases, and 20 bases lay between the germline ends.

The V gene is TRBV29-1, the J gene TRBJ2-1, with 7 bases matching TRBD2. CDR3 length: 17 amino acids. Germline loops: CDR1 SQVTM, CDR2 ANQGSEA. Trimming at V came to 2 bases and at J to 3 bases, leaving 13 bases not matched to a gene. The CDR3 DNA reads TGCAGCGTTGAACTAGCGGAGTCACCGAGTCTCTACAATGAGCAGTTCTTC. This encodes CSVELAESPSLYNEQFF.

V gene TRBV30 combines with J gene TRBJ2-5; D unresolved. The V gene lost 0 bases and the J gene lost 1 base, with 12 bases spanning the gap. The CDR3 contains 15 residues. The germline V gene encodes CDR1 GTSNPN and CDR2 SVGIG (reference sequence). CDR3 amino acids: CAWSVPERTQETQYF. The CDR3 bases are TGTGCCTGGAGTGTACCTGAGCGAACCCAAGAGACCCAGTACTTC.

This chain uses TRBV28 with TRBJ1-6; 11 nucleotides align to TRBD1. Germline V lookup: CDR1 MDHEN, CDR2 SYDVKM. J gave up 12 bases and V 3 bases, and 10 bases lay outside the gene matches. This CDR3 contains 16 residues. In DNA form, the CDR3 reads TGTGCCAGCAGTTTCAGTACGGGACAGGGGGGCCGACCCCTCCACTTT. The encoded protein is CASSFSTGQGGRPLHF.

On this clone itself: The junction departs from germline at one end; a sequencing error may be responsible. V usage is TRBV7-7 and J usage is TRBJ2-2; 8 bases map to TRBD2. The CDR3 has 16 amino acids. Germline V CDR1 and CDR2: SSHAT, FNYEAQ (reference sequence). The CDR3 DNA follows: TGTGCTAGCAGCGCCGCGGGGGGTGGAATGGCCGGGGAGCTGTTTTTT. This codes for CASSAAGGGMAGELFF.

This clone was detected a few times. The rearrangement uses TRBV6-5 and TRBJ1-2, with 7 bases aligning to TRBD1. V was pared by 5 bases and J by 1 base, with 1 base of the junction left unmatched. This CDR3 is built from 13 residues. Germline V gives CDR1 MNHEY, CDR2 SVGAGI. CDR3 loop: CASSDRDNYGYTF. CDR3 in DNA: TGTGCCAGCAGTGACAGGGATAACTATGGCTACACCTTC.

The chain recombines TRBV2 with TRBJ1-1, with D possibly being TRBD1 (5 bases). The germline gives CDR1 SNHLY, CDR2 FYNNEI. This CDR3 contains 13 residues. Deletions cut 2 bases from V and 6 bases from J, with 10 bases between. Here the CDR3 reads CASSEQGVAEAFF. Here the CDR3 DNA reads TGTGCCAGCAGTGAACAGGGTGTCGCTGAAGCTTTCTTT.

The V call is TRBV5-5, the J call TRBJ1-2; TRBD1 aligns across 7 bases. CDR3 length: 14 residues. CDR1 SGHKS and CDR2 YYEKEE come from the germline V gene (reference sequence). V trimming: 2 bases; J trimming: 5 bases; junction bases outside the gene matches: 6. In DNA, the CDR3 is TGTGCCAGCAGCTTAGGACAGGCCAGTTATGGCTACACCTTC. It encodes CASSLGQASYGYTF. The full variable domain, completed using reference TRBV5-5 and TRBJ1-2, is DAGVTQSPTHLIKTRGQQVTLRCSPISGHKSVSWYQQVLGQGPQFIFQYYEKEERGRGNFPDRFSARQFPNYSSELNVNALLLGDSALYLCASSLGQASYGYTFGSGTRLTVV.

The rearrangement uses TRBV9 and TRBJ1-2; TRBD1 matches 9 bases. The CDR3 covers 16 residues. Germline lookup yields CDR1 SGDLS and CDR2 YYNGEE. V shed 3 bases, J shed 1 base, and the junction held 7 bases outside the gene matches. DNA for the CDR3: TGTGCCAGCAGCGATGGGACAGGGAACCGTAACTATGGCTACACCTTC. Its translation is CASSDGTGNRNYGYTF.